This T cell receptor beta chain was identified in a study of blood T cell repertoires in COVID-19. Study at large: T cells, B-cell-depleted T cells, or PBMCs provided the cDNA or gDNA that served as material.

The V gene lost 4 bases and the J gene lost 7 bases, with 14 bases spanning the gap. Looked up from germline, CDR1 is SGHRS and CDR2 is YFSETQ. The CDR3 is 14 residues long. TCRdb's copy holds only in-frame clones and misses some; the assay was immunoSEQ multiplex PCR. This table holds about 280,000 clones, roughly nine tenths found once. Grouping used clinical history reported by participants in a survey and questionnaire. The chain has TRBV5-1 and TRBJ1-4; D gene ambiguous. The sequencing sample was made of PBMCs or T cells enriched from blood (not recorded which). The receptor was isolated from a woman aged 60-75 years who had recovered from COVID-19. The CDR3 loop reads CASSPGLPSEKLFF. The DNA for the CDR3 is TGCGCCAGCAGCCCCGGTCTACCTAGTGAAAAACTGTTTTTT.